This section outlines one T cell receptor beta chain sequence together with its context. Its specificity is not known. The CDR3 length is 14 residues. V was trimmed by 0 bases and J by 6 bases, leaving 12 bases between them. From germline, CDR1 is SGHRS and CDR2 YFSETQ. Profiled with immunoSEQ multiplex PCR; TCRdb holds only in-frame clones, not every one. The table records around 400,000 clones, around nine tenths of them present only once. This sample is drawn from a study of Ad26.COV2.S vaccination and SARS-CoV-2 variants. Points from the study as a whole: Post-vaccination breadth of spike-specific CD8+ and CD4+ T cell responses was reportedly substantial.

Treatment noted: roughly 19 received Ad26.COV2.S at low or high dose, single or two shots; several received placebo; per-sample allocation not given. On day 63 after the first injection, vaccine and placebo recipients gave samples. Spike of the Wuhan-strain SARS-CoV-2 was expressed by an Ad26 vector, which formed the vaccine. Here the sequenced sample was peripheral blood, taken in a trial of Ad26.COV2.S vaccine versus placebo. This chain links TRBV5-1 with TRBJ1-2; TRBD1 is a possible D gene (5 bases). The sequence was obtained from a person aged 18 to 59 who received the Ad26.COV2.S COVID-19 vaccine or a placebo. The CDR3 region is CASSLDRGGNGYTF. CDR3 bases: TGCGCCAGCAGCTTGGATAGGGGTGGTAATGGCTACACCTTC. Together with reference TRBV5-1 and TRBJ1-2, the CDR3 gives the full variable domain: KAGVTQTPRYLIKTRGQQVTLSCSPISGHRSVSWYQQTPGQGLQFLFEYFSETQRNKGNFPGRFSGRQFSNSRSEMNVSTLELGDSALYLCASSLDRGGNGYTFGSGTRLTVV.